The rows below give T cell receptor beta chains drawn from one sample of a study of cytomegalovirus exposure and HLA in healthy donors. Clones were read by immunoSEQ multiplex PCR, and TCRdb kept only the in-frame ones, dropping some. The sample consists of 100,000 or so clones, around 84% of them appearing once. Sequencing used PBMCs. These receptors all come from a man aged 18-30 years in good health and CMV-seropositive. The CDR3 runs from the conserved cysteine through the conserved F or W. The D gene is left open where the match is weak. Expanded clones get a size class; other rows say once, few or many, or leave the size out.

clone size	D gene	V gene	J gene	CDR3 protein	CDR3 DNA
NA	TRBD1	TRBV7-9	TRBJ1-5	CASSLYDTGEGQPQHF	TGTGCCAGCAGCTTATACGATACAGGGGAAGGTCAGCCCCAGCATTTT
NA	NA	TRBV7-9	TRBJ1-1	CASSSSGGQGRNTEAFF	TGTGCCAGCAGCTCTTCGGGTGGGCAGGGGCGGAACACTGAAGCTTTCTTT
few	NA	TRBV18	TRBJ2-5	CASSPGAPETQYF	TGTGCCAGCTCACCAGGGGCTCCAGAGACCCAGTACTTC
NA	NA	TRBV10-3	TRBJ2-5	CAISWGVRETQYF	TGTGCCATCAGCTGGGGGGTCCGGGAGACCCAGTACTTC
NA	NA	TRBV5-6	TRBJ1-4	CASSLDRGNEKLFF	TGTGCCAGCAGCTTGGATAGGGGGAATGAAAAACTGTTTTTT
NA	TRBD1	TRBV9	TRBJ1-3	CASSLDRGIGNTIYF	TGTGCCAGCAGCCTAGACAGGGGGATTGGAAACACCATATATTTT
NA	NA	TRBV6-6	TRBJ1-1	CASRPGIGTEAFF	TGTGCCAGCCGGCCAGGGATTGGTACTGAAGCTTTCTTT
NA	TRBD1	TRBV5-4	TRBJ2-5	CASRWTGGGQETQYF	TGTGCCAGCAGGTGGACAGGAGGAGGCCAAGAGACCCAGTACTTC
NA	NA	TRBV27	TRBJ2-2	CASRSNGGPVELFF	TGTGCCAGCAGGTCGAACGGGGGGCCTGTGGAGCTGTTTTTT
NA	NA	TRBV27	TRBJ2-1	CASSFRSNYNEQFF	TGTGCCAGCAGTTTTCGGTCGAACTACAATGAGCAGTTCTTC
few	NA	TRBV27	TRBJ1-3	CASSLTTGPGNTIYF	TGTGCCAGCAGTTTAACTACAGGGCCTGGAAACACCATATATTTT
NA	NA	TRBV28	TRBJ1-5	CASSFQNRVGQPQHF	TGTGCCAGCAGTTTTCAAAACAGGGTCGGTCAGCCCCAGCATTTT
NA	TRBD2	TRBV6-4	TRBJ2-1	CASSRLGGRGNEQFF	TGTGCCAGCAGTCGGCTGGGCGGGAGAGGCAATGAGCAGTTCTTC
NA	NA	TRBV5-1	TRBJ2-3	CASSQRTTDTQYF	TGCGCCAGCAGCCAGCGGACCACAGATACGCAGTATTTT
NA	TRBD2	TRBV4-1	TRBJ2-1	CASSATSANEQFF	TGCGCCAGCAGTGCGACTAGCGCCAATGAGCAGTTCTTC
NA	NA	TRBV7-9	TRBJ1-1	CASSLPQGIRSEAFF	TGTGCCAGCAGCTTACCTCAGGGGATAAGATCTGAAGCTTTCTTT
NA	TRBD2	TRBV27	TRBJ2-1	CASSLPSGLGLYNEQFF	TGTGCCAGCAGTTTGCCTTCCGGACTAGGCCTCTACAATGAGCAGTTCTTC
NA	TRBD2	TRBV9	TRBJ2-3	CASTLSGTSSDTQYF	TGTGCCAGCACCCTTTCCGGGACTAGCTCAGATACGCAGTATTTT
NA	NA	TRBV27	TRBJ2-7	CASSLSSQLYEQYF	TGTGCCAGCAGTTTATCATCACAGCTCTACGAGCAGTACTTC
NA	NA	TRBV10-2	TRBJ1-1	CASSEFRNTEAFF	TGCGCCAGCAGTGAGTTCAGGAACACTGAAGCTTTCTTT
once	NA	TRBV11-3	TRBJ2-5	CASSHRGGRGETQYF	TGTGCCAGCAGCCACCGGGGAGGCCGGGGGGAGACCCAGTACTTC
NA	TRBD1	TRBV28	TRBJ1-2	CASSPGQGLYGYTF	TGTGCCAGCAGTCCCGGACAGGGATTATATGGCTACACCTTC
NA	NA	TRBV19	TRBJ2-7	CASSMSQLGEQYF	TGTGCCAGTAGTATGAGTCAACTCGGCGAGCAGTACTTC
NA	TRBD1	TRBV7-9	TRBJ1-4	CASSFGTAGEKLFF	TGTGCCAGCAGCTTCGGGACAGCCGGAGAAAAACTGTTTTTT
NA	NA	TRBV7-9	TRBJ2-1	CASSLRDSEYNEQFF	TGTGCCAGCAGCTTACGAGACAGCGAGTACAATGAGCAGTTCTTC
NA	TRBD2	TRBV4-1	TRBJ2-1	CASQDGRAGNEQFF	TGCGCCAGCCAAGACGGGAGGGCCGGGAATGAGCAGTTCTTC
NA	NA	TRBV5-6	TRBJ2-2	CASSLVEAGGTGELFF	TGTGCCAGCAGCTTGGTGGAGGCAGGGGGGACCGGGGAGCTGTTTTTT
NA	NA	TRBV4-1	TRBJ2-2	CASSASVGNTGELFF	TGCGCCAGCAGCGCAAGCGTCGGGAACACCGGGGAGCTGTTTTTT
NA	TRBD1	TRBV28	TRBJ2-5	CASSYPILRDSHPQETQYF	TGTGCCAGCAGTTACCCGATCCTCCGGGACAGCCACCCTCAAGAGACCCAGTACTTC
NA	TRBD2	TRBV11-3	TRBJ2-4	CASSPPLASGSGNIQYF	TGTGCCAGCAGCCCCCCCCTCGCTAGCGGGAGTGGAAACATTCAGTACTTC
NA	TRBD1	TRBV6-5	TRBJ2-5	CASSKRQGWWETQYF	TGTGCCAGCAGCAAGAGACAGGGTTGGTGGGAGACCCAGTACTTC
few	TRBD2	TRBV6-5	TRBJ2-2	CASSYSGGHGELFF	TGTGCCAGCAGTTACTCGGGAGGGCACGGGGAGCTGTTTTTT
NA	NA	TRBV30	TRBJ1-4	CAWSVTGSWEKLFF	TGTGCCTGGAGTGTAACAGGGAGTTGGGAAAAACTGTTTTTT
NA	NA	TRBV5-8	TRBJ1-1	CASSFKVTEAFF	TGTGCCAGCAGCTTTAAGGTGACAGAAGCTTTCTTT
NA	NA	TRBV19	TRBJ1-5	CASSTRERVGRPQHF	TGTGCCAGTAGTACCCGGGAACGGGTAGGACGGCCCCAGCATTTT
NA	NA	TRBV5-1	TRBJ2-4	CASSLGQDLAKNIQYF	TGCGCCAGCAGCTTGGGGCAGGACTTGGCCAAAAACATTCAGTACTTC
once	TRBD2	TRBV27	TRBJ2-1	CASSSRGTSGRAEQFF	TGTGCCAGCAGTTCACGTGGGACTAGCGGGAGGGCTGAGCAGTTCTTC